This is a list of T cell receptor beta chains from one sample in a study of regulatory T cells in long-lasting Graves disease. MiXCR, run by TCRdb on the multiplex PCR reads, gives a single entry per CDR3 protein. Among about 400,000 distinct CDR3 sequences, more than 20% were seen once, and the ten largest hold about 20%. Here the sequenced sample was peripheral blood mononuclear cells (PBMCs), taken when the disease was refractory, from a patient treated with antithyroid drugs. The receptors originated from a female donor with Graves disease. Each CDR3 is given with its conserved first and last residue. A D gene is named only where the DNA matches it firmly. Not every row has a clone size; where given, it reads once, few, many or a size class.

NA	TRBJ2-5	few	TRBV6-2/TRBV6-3	TGTGCCAGCAGGGGCGTTACAGAGACCCAGTACTTC	CASRGVTETQYF
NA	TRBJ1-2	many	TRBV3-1	TGTGCCAGCAGCCAAAACGGACAGCCGCCGGACTATGGCTACACCTTC	CASSQNGQPPDYGYTF
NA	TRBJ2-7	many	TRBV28	TGTGCCAGCAGTTTATCCTGGGGGGCCAATAGGGCCTACGAGCAGTACTTC	CASSLSWGANRAYEQYF
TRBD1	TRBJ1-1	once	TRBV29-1	TGCAGCGCCAGGGGGCTGTTGACTGAAGCTTTCTTT	CSARGLLTEAFF
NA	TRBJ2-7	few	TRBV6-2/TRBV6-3	TGTGCCAGCAGTTTGGGACACCCAGCCTACGAGCAGTACTTC	CASSLGHPAYEQYF
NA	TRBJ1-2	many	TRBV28	TGTGCCAGCAGTTTAGGGACACAGTATTATGGCTACACCTTC	CASSLGTQYYGYTF
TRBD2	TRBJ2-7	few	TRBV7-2	TGTGCCAGCAGCTTTGAGCGGGGCTACGAGCAGTACTTC	CASSFERGYEQYF
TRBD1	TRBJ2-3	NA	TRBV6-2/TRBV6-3	TGTGCCAGCAGCTGGACAGGGGCAGATACGCAGTATTTT	CASSWTGADTQYF
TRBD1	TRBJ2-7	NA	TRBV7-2	TGTGCCAGCAGGGGAGCCACACGGGGACAGATTTACGAGCAGTACTTC	CASRGATRGQIYEQYF
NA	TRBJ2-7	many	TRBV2	TGTGCCAGCAGTGATGGTAGGCTTCAGGACAACACCTACGAGCAGTACTTC	CASSDGRLQDNTYEQYF
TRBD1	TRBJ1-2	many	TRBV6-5	TGTGCCAGCAGTTCCGGAGACAGGGGGGTAGGCTACACCTTC	CASSSGDRGVGYTF
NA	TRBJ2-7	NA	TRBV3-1	TGTGCCAGCAGCCTCGGGACATCCAACCTCTACTACGAGCAGTACTTC	CASSLGTSNLYYEQYF
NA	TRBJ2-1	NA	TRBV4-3	TGCGCCAGCAGCTTTAGAGGAGGCAATGAGCAGTTCTTC	CASSFRGGNEQFF
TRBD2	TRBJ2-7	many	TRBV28	TGTGCCAGCAGTTTTCGGGCTAGCGGGATCCACGAGCAGTACTTC	CASSFRASGIHEQYF
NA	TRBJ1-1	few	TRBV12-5	TGTGCTAGTGGTTGGGGCAGCTTATTGAACACTGAAGCTTTCTTT	CASGWGSLLNTEAFF
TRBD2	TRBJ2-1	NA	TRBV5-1	TGCGCCAGCAGCCCATCGGGAGGGCGGTATGAGCAGTTCTTC	CASSPSGGRYEQFF
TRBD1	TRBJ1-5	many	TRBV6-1	TGTGCCAGCAGGACCGACAGAGGGGGCAGCAATCAGCCCCAGCATTTT	CASRTDRGGSNQPQHF
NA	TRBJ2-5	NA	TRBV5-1	TGCGCCAGCAGCTTGGTTGGCAGGGAGGAGACCCAGTACTTC	CASSLVGREETQYF
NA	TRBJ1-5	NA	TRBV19	TGTGCCAGTAGTATAGAGCGAGGGTACAATCAGCCCCAGCATTTT	CASSIERGYNQPQHF
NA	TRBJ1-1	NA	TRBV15	TGTGCCACCAGCAGGACTGCGGGGCTTCAGGCTTTCTTT	CATSRTAGLQAFF
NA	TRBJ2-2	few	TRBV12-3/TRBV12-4	TGTGCCAGCAGTATCGAGTTAGGGCACACCGGGGAGCTGTTTTTT	CASSIELGHTGELFF
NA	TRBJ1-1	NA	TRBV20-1	TGCAGTGCTAGAGATCTTGATGGCGGTATAACTTTCTTT	CSARDLDGGITFF
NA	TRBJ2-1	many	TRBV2	TGTGCCAGCGAGAGGGGTGAGCAGTTCTTC	CASERGEQFF
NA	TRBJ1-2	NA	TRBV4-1	TGCGCCAGCAGCCAAGATAGGGCAGGGACGGGCTATGGCTACACCTTC	CASSQDRAGTGYGYTF
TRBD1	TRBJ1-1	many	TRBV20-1	TGCAGTGCTAGGCCACAGGGGACCTTGCTCGACACTGAAGCTTTCTTT	CSARPQGTLLDTEAFF
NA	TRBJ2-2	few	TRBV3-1	TGTGCCAGCAGCCAATTGAGCCGGAACACCGGGGAGCTGTTTTTT	CASSQLSRNTGELFF
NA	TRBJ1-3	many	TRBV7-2	TGTGCCAGCAGCCCAGGGCTCTCTGGAAACACCATATATTTT	CASSPGLSGNTIYF
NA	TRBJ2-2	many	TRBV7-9	TGTGCCAGCAGCGTACACCCAGGGGCCCCAGGCAACACCGGGGAGCTGTTTTTT	CASSVHPGAPGNTGELFF
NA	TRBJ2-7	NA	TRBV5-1	TGCGCCAGCAGCTTACGGGAATCCACCTACGAGCAGTACTTC	CASSLRESTYEQYF
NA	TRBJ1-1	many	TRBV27	TGTGCCAGCAGTACCACCGTCGAGGATACTGAAGCTTTCTTT	CASSTTVEDTEAFF
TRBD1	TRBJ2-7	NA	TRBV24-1	TGTGCCACCAGTGAAATGGACAGGGGCCTTGTGGATGAGTACTTC	CATSEMDRGLVDEYF
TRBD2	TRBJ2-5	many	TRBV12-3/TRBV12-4	TGTGCCAGCAGTTTAGTTCGCTTTATCGGGGGGGAAGAGACCCAGTACTTC	CASSLVRFIGGEETQYF
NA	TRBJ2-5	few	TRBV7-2	TGTGCCAGCAGCCCGACTAGTACTTCACAGGAGACCCAGTACTTC	CASSPTSTSQETQYF
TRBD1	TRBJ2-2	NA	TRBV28	TGTGCCAGCCACAGCCTCACAGGGGATCCCGGGGAGCTGTTTTTT	CASHSLTGDPGELFF
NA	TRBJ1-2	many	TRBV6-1	TGTGCCAGCAGGAGGGGCGGAAGCTATGGCTACACCTTC	CASRRGGSYGYTF
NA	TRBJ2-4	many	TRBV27	TGTGCCAGCAGTTTAAACCCCGACTTAGCCAAAAACATTCAGTACTTC	CASSLNPDLAKNIQYF
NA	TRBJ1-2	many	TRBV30	TGTGCCTGGCCGAACCCCCAGGGAGATGGCTACACCTTC	CAWPNPQGDGYTF
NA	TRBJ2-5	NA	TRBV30	TGTGCCTGGGGTGGTACAGGGAGTGAGCAGTACTTC	CAWGGTGSEQYF
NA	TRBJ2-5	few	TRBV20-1	TGCAGTGCAAACTCGTGGGGGATGGGAGGAGAGACCCAGTACTTC	CSANSWGMGGETQYF
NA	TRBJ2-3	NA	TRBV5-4	TGTGCCAGCAGGCCCACGGCGAGTACAGATACGCAGTATTTT	CASRPTASTDTQYF